Listed below are T cell receptor beta chains from one sample, sequenced in a study of a mutant IDH1 vaccine in newly diagnosed glioma. Measured with immunoSEQ multiplex PCR; TCRdb has only the in-frame clones, and not every one. Of 85,000 to 100,000 clones listed, about four fifths are singletons. Specimen: PBMCs, collected from a glioma patient treated with radiotherapy, temozolomide or both. The receptors derive from a man aged 40-49 years with glioma. Both conserved end residues are part of each CDR3. A D gene is named only where the DNA matches it firmly. Size is omitted from some rows. Given values are once, few, many or a class for expanded clones.

J gene: TRBJ2-7; D gene: TRBD1; V gene: TRBV27; clone size: -; CDR3 DNA: TGTGCCAGCAGTTTAGGGACAGGGTTCTACGAGCAGTACTTC; CDR3 protein: CASSLGTGFYEQYF
J gene: TRBJ2-5; D gene: TRBD2; V gene: TRBV19; clone size: -; CDR3 DNA: TGTGCCAGTAGTTCGCGACTAGCGGGAGTGAAAGAGACCCAGTACTTC; CDR3 protein: CASSSRLAGVKETQYF
J gene: TRBJ1-2; D gene: TRBD1; V gene: TRBV9; clone size: -; CDR3 DNA: TGTGCCAGCAGCTCTAGCCTCAGACAGGGGGCGAATGGCTACACCTTC; CDR3 protein: CASSSSLRQGANGYTF
J gene: TRBJ2-7; D gene: -; V gene: TRBV10-3; clone size: -; CDR3 DNA: TGTGCCATCAGTGACTCCGGCGGCGAGCAGTACTTC; CDR3 protein: CAISDSGGEQYF
J gene: TRBJ2-7; D gene: TRBD1; V gene: TRBV9; clone size: -; CDR3 DNA: TGTGCCAGCAGCGTAAGGGACAGGGTCTCCGAGCAGTACTTC; CDR3 protein: CASSVRDRVSEQYF
J gene: TRBJ2-7; D gene: -; V gene: TRBV4-2; clone size: -; CDR3 DNA: TGTGCCAGCAGCCAAACGGAAGGGCCCTACGAGCAGTACTTC; CDR3 protein: CASSQTEGPYEQYF
J gene: TRBJ2-3; D gene: TRBD2; V gene: TRBV7-9; clone size: -; CDR3 DNA: TGTGCCAGCAGCTTAAGGGGACTAGCGGGGAGCACAGATACGCAGTATTTT; CDR3 protein: CASSLRGLAGSTDTQYF
J gene: TRBJ1-6; D gene: -; V gene: TRBV4-1; clone size: -; CDR3 DNA: TGCGCCAGCAGCCAAGCAGTCTCCTATAATTCACCCCTCCACTTT; CDR3 protein: CASSQAVSYNSPLHF
J gene: TRBJ2-5; D gene: -; V gene: TRBV11-3; clone size: -; CDR3 DNA: TGTGCCAGCAGCTTAGATGGACACCCAACCGGGGAGACCCAGTACTTC; CDR3 protein: CASSLDGHPTGETQYF
J gene: TRBJ2-7; D gene: -; V gene: TRBV2; clone size: -; CDR3 DNA: TGTGCCAGCTCCCCGGCTTCGAGCTCCTACGAGCAGTACTTC; CDR3 protein: CASSPASSSYEQYF
J gene: TRBJ1-1; D gene: TRBD1; V gene: TRBV11-2; clone size: few; CDR3 DNA: TGTGCCAGCAGCTTATCGACAGGGGCCACTGAAGCTTTCTTT; CDR3 protein: CASSLSTGATEAFF
J gene: TRBJ2-2; D gene: -; V gene: TRBV19; clone size: -; CDR3 DNA: TGTGCCACACGGGCTAGGGCGGGACAAAGTAACACCGGGGAGCTGTTTTTT; CDR3 protein: CATRARAGQSNTGELFF
J gene: TRBJ1-2; D gene: -; V gene: TRBV5-6; clone size: -; CDR3 DNA: TGTGCCAGCAGCTTCCGTAAAACAGTGATCTATGGCTACACCTTC; CDR3 protein: CASSFRKTVIYGYTF
J gene: TRBJ2-7; D gene: TRBD1; V gene: TRBV2; clone size: -; CDR3 DNA: TGTGCCAGCAGATGGGGACCGGGACAGATTTACGAGCAGTACTTC; CDR3 protein: CASRWGPGQIYEQYF
J gene: TRBJ2-1; D gene: TRBD2; V gene: TRBV5-4; clone size: once; CDR3 DNA: TGTGCCAGCAGCCCCGAGGGTCGGACTAGCGGGCGAGAGCAGTTCTTC; CDR3 protein: CASSPEGRTSGREQFF
J gene: TRBJ1-4; D gene: -; V gene: TRBV7-2; clone size: -; CDR3 DNA: TGTGCCAGCAGCTCCGGTTCGGGGTATGAAAAACTGTTTTTT; CDR3 protein: CASSSGSGYEKLFF
J gene: TRBJ2-3; D gene: TRBD2; V gene: TRBV7-2; clone size: -; CDR3 DNA: TGTGCCAGCAGCCAGTCTAGCGGGGGGGCCATAGATACGCAGTATTTT; CDR3 protein: CASSQSSGGAIDTQYF
J gene: TRBJ2-3; D gene: TRBD1; V gene: TRBV4-2; clone size: -; CDR3 DNA: TGTGCCAGCAGCGTTCGACAGGGAACAAGCACAGATACGCAGTATTTT; CDR3 protein: CASSVRQGTSTDTQYF
J gene: TRBJ2-7; D gene: -; V gene: TRBV28; clone size: -; CDR3 DNA: TGTGCCAGCAGTTTAGGGGGGCACTACGAGCAGTACTTC; CDR3 protein: CASSLGGHYEQYF
J gene: TRBJ2-7; D gene: -; V gene: TRBV7-2; clone size: -; CDR3 DNA: TGTGCCAGCAGCCCGCCCGACTACGAGCAGTACTTC; CDR3 protein: CASSPPDYEQYF
J gene: TRBJ2-2; D gene: -; V gene: TRBV6-5; clone size: once; CDR3 DNA: TGTGCCAGCAGCCGGGGCGGCGGGGAGCTGTTTTTT; CDR3 protein: CASSRGGGELFF
J gene: TRBJ1-3; D gene: -; V gene: TRBV21-1; clone size: -; CDR3 DNA: TGTGCCAGCAGCAAAGGGTGGGACAGCTCTGGAAACACCATATATTTT; CDR3 protein: CASSKGWDSSGNTIYF
J gene: TRBJ1-2; D gene: -; V gene: TRBV27; clone size: -; CDR3 DNA: TGTGCCAGCAGTTTATCCCGGGGGGTGGGTGGCTACACCTTC; CDR3 protein: CASSLSRGVGGYTF
J gene: TRBJ1-3; D gene: -; V gene: TRBV4-1; clone size: -; CDR3 DNA: TGCGCCAGCAGCCTTTATTGGAGCTCTGGAAACACCATATATTTT; CDR3 protein: CASSLYWSSGNTIYF
J gene: TRBJ2-3; D gene: -; V gene: TRBV7-2; clone size: -; CDR3 DNA: TGTGCCAGCAGCCGGACCCCGGGCCTACTCACAGATACGCAGTATTTT; CDR3 protein: CASSRTPGLLTDTQYF